The 9 T cell receptor beta chains below all came from one sample that was sequenced in a study of PD-1 blockade in classical Hodgkin lymphoma. Each and every patient relapsed after autologous stem cell transplantation, and patients got differing brentuximab vedotin exposure. The protocol was immunoSEQ multiplex PCR, while the TCRdb copy is restricted to in-frame clones and leaves out a portion. Among some 84,000 clones listed, 80% to 95% were seen once. The specimen comprised peripheral blood mononuclear cells (PBMCs), sampled before the second cycle of nivolumab. Receptor source: a human donor with classical Hodgkin lymphoma.

The chain carries TRBV28 and TRBJ2-7; the D gene is possibly TRBD1 (5 bases). The V end lost 1 base, the J end lost 0 bases, and 13 bases lay between the germline ends. Germline CDR1 MDHEN, CDR2 SYDVKM. The CDR3 totals 16 residues. CDR3 loop: CASSLSPLTDSYEQYF. CDR3 nucleotide sequence: TGTGCCAGCAGTTTATCCCCCTTGACAGACTCCTACGAGCAGTACTTC.

The chain recombines TRBV19 with TRBJ2-7, with 11 bases that match TRBD2. With V trimmed by 5 bases and J by 6 bases, 9 bases remained unmatched. Germline loops: CDR1 LNHDA, CDR2 SQIVND (reference sequence). The CDR3 sequence is 15 residues long. CDR3 nucleotides: TGTGCCAGTAGTCCGACTAGCGGGGTGGGGGCCGAGCAGTACTTC. This translates into CASSPTSGVGAEQYF.

V usage is TRBV30 and J usage is TRBJ1-4; the D is unclear. The CDR3 totals 11 residues. Germline loops: CDR1 GTSNPN, CDR2 SVGIG (reference sequence). Trimming took 0 bases from V and 8 from J, leaving 4 bases between them. In DNA, the CDR3 is TGTGCCTGGAGTGTAACGGAAAAACTGTTTTTT. Translated, it gives CAWSVTEKLFF.

The chain recombines TRBV5-1 with TRBJ2-7, with no clear D. This CDR3 is 11 amino acids long. Germline-derived CDR1 and CDR2 are SGHRS and YFSETQ. Trimming took 0 bases from V and 4 from J, leaving 2 bases between them. The CDR3 loop reads CASSLGYEQYF. In nucleotides, the CDR3 is TGCGCCAGCAGCTTGGGTTACGAGCAGTACTTC.

The rearrangement joins TRBV27 to TRBJ2-1, with TRBD1 as a possible D gene (6 bases). V was pared by 5 bases and J by 9 bases, with 17 bases between. The CDR3 has 14 residues. Per germline, CDR1 MNHEY and CDR2 SMNVEV (reference sequence). The CDR3 DNA reads TGTGCCAGCAGTCCCGGGACAACTTTTGGTGAGCAGTTCTTC. Residues: CASSPGTTFGEQFF.

This chain links TRBV6-1 with TRBJ1-1, with D perhaps matching TRBD1 (6 bases). The CDR3 covers 14 residues. V dropped 7 bases and J dropped 1 base, with 13 bases sitting between them. The V gene's germline CDR1 is MNHNS and CDR2 SASEGT. In DNA, the CDR3 is TGTGCCAGCACCCGCCAGGGGACGAACACTGAAGCTTTCTTT. Translating it yields CASTRQGTNTEAFF.

This clone was seen once. The chain couples TRBV7-8 to TRBJ2-7; no firm D call. Trimming removed 3 bases from V and 4 bases from J, with 10 bases in between. Per germline, CDR1 SGHVS and CDR2 FQNEAQ. This CDR3 comprises 13 residues. Here the CDR3 DNA reads TGTGCCAGCAGCTTGTTTAAAACTTACGAGCAGTACTTC. It is translated as CASSLFKTYEQYF.

This clone appeared a single time. J is TRBJ1-1 and V is TRBV27, with TRBD1 identical over 7 bases. Germline assignment: CDR1 MNHEY and CDR2 SMNVEV (reference sequence). The CDR3 length is 14 residues. Trimming took 5 bases from V and 4 from J; bases not matched to a gene: 7. CDR3 DNA: TGTGCCAGCAGTGGAGGGGGCCGAAGCACTGAAGCTTTCTTT. Amino acids: CASSGGGRSTEAFF.

The chain carries TRBV5-1 and TRBJ2-5; no firm D call. This CDR3 comprises 15 residues. Germline V CDR1 and CDR2: SGHRS, YFSETQ. V was shortened by 2 bases and J by 2 bases, with 13 bases between the two germline ends. The CDR3 sequence is CASSLRMGSQETQYF. The DNA of the CDR3 is TGCGCCAGCAGCTTAAGGATGGGATCTCAAGAGACCCAGTACTTC.